The present T cell receptor (beta chain) was sequenced within a study of blood T cell repertoires in COVID-19. Study context: The study drew acute and convalescent COVID-19 samples from the United States, Italy and Spain. In each case, the material was cDNA or gDNA derived from T cells, B-cell-depleted T cells, or PBMCs.

In the authors' methods: It was from reference gene primer amplification that nucleated cell counts were estimated. Sequencing was performed with immunoSEQ multiplex PCR; in TCRdb, only in-frame clones are kept and a portion is missing. The V and J calls and clone size are taken from that table; D and trimming were inferred from the DNA. Seen here are 200,000 to 250,000 clones, about 86% observed once, and the top ten hold around 5.9%. The CDR3 has 15 amino acids. Germline CDR1 is MDHEN and CDR2 is SYDVKM. V was cut by 2 bases and J by 0 bases, with 8 bases left in between. The specimen was peripheral blood. This TCR was sampled from a man aged 60-69 years with acute or convalescent COVID-19. This rearrangement joins TRBV28 to TRBJ1-5; D not resolved. CDR3 residues: CASSLSLGSNQPQHF. DNA for the CDR3: TGTGCCAGCAGTTTAAGTCTAGGTAGCAATCAGCCCCAGCATTTT.